This T cell receptor (beta chain) was captured in a study of OX40 agonist ivuxolimab in advanced cancers. The CDR3 totals 14 residues. The V gene lost 7 bases and the J gene lost 3 bases, with 17 bases spanning the gap. Germline V gives CDR1 GTSNPN, CDR2 SVGIG (reference sequence). Whole-study results and caveats: CD8+ T cells showed, on average, more clonal expansion than CD4+ cells.

The protocol was immunoSEQ multiplex PCR, while the TCRdb copy is restricted to in-frame clones and leaves out a portion. The sample comprises roughly 66,000 clones, around nine tenths of which are singletons, and about 1.3% rests with the top ten. In this sample, this clone turned up once. The antigen is unknown. This chain joins TRBV30 and TRBJ2-3; possibly TRBD2 for D (6 bases). The source was CD4+ or CD8+ T cells sorted from blood, collected in a trial of the OX40 agonist ivuxolimab. The sequence was obtained from an adult with an advanced solid tumor such as melanoma, head and neck, liver or kidney cancer. The CDR3 region has the DNA TGTGCCTATAACGGCGGGGACCCTACAGATACGCAGTATTTT. Its translation: CAYNGGDPTDTQYF.